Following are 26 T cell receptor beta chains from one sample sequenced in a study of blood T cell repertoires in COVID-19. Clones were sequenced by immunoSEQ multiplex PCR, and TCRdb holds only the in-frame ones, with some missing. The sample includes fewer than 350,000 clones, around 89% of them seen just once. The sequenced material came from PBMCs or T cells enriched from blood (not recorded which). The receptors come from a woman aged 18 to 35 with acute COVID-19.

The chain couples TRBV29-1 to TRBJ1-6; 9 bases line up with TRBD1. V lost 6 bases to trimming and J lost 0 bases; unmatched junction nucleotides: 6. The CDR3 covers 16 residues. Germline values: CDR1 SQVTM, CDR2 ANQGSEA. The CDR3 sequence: CSVWTGVSSYNSPLHF. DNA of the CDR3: TGCAGCGTATGGACAGGGGTGAGCTCCTATAATTCACCCCTCCACTTT.

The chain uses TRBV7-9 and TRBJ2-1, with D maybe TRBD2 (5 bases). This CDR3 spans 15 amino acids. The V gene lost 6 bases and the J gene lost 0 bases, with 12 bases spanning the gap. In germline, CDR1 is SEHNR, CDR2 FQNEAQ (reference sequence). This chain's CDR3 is CASRPMGSSYNEQFF. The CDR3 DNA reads TGTGCCAGCAGGCCTATGGGGAGCTCCTACAATGAGCAGTTCTTC.

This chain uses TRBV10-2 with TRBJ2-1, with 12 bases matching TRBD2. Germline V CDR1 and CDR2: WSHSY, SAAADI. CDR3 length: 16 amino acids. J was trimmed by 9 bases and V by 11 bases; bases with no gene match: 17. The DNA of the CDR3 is TGCGCCCGTCCCCCGGCTAGCGGGAGGGCTCTGGCTGAGCAGTTCTTC. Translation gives CARPPASGRALAEQFF.

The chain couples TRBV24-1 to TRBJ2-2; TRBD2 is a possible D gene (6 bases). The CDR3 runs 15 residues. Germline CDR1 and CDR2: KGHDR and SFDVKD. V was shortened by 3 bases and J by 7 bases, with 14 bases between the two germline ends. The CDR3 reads CATSDTGAPGGELFF. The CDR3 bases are TGTGCCACCAGTGATACGGGAGCCCCGGGCGGGGAGCTGTTTTTT.

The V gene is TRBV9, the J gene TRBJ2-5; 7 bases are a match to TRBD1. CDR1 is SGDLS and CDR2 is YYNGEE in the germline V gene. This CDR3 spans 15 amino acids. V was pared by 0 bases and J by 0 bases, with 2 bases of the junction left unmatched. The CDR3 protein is CASSVAGTDQETQYF. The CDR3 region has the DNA TGTGCCAGCAGCGTAGCAGGGACAGACCAAGAGACCCAGTACTTC.

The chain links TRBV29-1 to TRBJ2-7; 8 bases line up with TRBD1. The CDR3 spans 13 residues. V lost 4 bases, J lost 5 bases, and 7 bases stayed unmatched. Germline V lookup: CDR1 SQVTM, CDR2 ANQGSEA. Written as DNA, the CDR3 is TGCAGCGTTGTTCACAGGGGGTCCCACGAGCAGTACTTC. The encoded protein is CSVVHRGSHEQYF.

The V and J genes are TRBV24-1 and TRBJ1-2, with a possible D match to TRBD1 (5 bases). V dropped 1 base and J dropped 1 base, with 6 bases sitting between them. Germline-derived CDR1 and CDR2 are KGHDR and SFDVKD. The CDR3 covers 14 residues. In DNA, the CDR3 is TGTGCCACCAGTGATTTAAGGGGTAACTATGGCTACACCTTC. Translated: CATSDLRGNYGYTF.

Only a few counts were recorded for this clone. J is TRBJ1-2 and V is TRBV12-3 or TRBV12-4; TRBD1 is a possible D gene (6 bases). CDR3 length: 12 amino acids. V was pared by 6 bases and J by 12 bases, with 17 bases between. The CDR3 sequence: CASSLSGQNHTF. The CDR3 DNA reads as TGTGCCAGCAGCTTATCGGGACAAAACCACACCTTC.

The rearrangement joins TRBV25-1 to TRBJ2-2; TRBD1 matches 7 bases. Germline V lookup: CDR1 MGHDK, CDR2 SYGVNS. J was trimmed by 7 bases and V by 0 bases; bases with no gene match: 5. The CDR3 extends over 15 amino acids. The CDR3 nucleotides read TGTGCCAGCAGTGAATATAAGGGGGCCGGCGGGGAGCTGTTTTTT. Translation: CASSEYKGAGGELFF. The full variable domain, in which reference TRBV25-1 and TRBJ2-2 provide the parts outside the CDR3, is EADIYQTPRYLVIGTGKKITLECSQTMGHDKMYWYQQDPGMELHLIHYSYGVNSTEKGDLSSESTVSRIRTEHFPLTLESARPSHTSQYLCASSEYKGAGGELFFGEGSRLTVL.

CDR3 in amino acids: CASSPALGGQGVKVRDTQYF. In DNA form, the CDR3 reads TGTGCCAGCTCACCCGCCCTTGGGGGACAGGGGGTGAAGGTCCGAGATACGCAGTATTTT. The chain recombines TRBV18 with TRBJ2-3; 11 positions agree with TRBD1. The CDR3 spans 20 residues. Per germline, CDR1 KGHSH and CDR2 LQKENI. V was clipped by 3 bases and J by 5 bases; unmatched bases: 19.

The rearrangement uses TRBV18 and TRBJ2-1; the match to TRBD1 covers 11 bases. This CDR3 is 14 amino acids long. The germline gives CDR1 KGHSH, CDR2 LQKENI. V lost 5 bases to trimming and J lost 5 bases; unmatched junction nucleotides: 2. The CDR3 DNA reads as TGTGCCAGCTCAGGACAGGGGGCCCACAATGAGCAGTTCTTC. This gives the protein CASSGQGAHNEQFF.

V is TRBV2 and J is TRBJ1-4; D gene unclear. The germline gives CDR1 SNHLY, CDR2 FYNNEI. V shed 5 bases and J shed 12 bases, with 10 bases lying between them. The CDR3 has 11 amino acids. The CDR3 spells CASSPIRELFF. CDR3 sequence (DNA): TGTGCCAGCAGTCCGATCCGGGAACTGTTTTTT.

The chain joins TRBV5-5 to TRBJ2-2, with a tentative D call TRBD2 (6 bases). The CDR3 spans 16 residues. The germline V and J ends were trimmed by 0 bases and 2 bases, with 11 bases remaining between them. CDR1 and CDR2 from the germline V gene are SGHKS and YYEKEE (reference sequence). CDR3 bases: TGTGCCAGCAGCTTGGTCGCCGGGACTAACACCGGGGAGCTGTTTTTT. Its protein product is CASSLVAGTNTGELFF.

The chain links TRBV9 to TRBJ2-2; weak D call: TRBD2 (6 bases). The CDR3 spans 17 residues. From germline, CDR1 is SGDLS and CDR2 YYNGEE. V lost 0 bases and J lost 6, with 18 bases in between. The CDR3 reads CASSVGPARGGAGELFF. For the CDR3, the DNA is TGTGCCAGCAGCGTAGGCCCCGCACGGGGAGGCGCCGGGGAGCTGTTTTTT.

DNA for the CDR3: TGTGCCAGCAGCGAAGAGCGGACAGGGAGCAGGTCACCCCTCCACTTT. The encoded protein is CASSEERTGSRSPLHF. This chain uses TRBV25-1 with TRBJ1-6; 8 bases line up with TRBD1. CDR3 length: 16 amino acids. V lost 6 bases and J lost 10; bases outside the gene matches: 14. The germline V gene encodes CDR1 MGHDK and CDR2 SYGVNS.

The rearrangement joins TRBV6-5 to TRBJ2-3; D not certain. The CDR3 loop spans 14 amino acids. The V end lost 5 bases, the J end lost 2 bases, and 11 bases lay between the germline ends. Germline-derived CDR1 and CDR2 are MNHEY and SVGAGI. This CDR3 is CASSKAVPTDTQYF. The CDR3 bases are TGTGCCAGCAGTAAGGCGGTCCCCACAGATACGCAGTATTTT.

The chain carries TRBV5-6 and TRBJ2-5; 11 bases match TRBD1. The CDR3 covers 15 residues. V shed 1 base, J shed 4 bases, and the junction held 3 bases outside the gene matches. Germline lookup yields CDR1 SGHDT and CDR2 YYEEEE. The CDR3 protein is CASSLLGTGGETQYF. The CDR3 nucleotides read TGTGCCAGCAGCTTGTTAGGGACAGGGGGAGAGACCCAGTACTTC.

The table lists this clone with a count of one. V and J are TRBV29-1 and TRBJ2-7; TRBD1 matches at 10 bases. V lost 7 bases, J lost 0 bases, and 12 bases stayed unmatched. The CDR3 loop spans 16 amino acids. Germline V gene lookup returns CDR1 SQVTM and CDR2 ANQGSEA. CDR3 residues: CSAVSTGGKLSYEQYF. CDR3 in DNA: TGCAGCGCCGTATCGACAGGGGGCAAACTCTCCTACGAGCAGTACTTC.

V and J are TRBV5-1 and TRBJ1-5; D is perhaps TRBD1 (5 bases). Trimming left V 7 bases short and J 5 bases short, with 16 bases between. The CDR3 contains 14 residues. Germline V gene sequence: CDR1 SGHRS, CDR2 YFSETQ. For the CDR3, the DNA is TGCGCCAGCCGATCCGGGACGGGGGATCAGCCCCAGCATTTT. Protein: CASRSGTGDQPQHF.

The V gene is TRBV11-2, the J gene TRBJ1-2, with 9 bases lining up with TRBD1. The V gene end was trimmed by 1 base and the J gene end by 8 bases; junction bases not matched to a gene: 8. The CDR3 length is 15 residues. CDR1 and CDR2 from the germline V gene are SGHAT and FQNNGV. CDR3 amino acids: CASSLGLGTGYGYTF. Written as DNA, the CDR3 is TGTGCCAGCAGCTTAGGACTTGGGACAGGGTACGGCTACACCTTC.

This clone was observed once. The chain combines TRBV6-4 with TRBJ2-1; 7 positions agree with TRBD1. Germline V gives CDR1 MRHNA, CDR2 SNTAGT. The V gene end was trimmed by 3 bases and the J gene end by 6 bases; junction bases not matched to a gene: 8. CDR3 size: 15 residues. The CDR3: CASSEGGRGGNEQFF. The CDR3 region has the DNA TGTGCCAGCAGTGAAGGGGGCAGAGGTGGCAATGAGCAGTTCTTC.

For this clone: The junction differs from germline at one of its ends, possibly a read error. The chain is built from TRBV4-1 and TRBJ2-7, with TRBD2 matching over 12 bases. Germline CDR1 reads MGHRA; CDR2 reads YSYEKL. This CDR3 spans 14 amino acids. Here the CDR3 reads CASSQVVLAGGLHF. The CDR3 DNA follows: TGCGCCAGCAGCCAAGTAGTTCTAGCGGGAGGGCTGCACTTC.

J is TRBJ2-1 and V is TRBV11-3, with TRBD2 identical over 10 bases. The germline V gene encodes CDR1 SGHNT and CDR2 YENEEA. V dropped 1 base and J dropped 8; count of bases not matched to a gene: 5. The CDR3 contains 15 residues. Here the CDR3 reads CASSLGGTSVDEQFF. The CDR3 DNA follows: TGTGCCAGCAGCTTAGGCGGGACTAGCGTCGATGAGCAGTTCTTC.

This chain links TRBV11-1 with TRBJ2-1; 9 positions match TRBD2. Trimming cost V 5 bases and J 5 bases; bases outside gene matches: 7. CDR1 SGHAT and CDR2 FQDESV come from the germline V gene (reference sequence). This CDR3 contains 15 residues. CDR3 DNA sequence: TGTGCCAGCAGCCTAGGGACTAGCCAAAACAATGAGCAGTTCTTC. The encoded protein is CASSLGTSQNNEQFF.

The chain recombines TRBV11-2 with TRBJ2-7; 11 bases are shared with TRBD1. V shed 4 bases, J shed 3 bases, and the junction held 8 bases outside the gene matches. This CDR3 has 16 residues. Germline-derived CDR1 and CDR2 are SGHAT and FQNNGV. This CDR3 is CASSSIPGTGGYEQYF. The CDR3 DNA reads TGTGCCAGCAGCTCCATCCCCGGGACAGGGGGCTACGAGCAGTACTTC.

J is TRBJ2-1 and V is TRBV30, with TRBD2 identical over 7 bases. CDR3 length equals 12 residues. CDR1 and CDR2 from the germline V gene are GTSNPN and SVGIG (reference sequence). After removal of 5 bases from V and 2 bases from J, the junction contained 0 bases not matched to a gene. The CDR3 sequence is CAWGLAYNEQFF. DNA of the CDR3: TGTGCCTGGGGACTAGCCTACAATGAGCAGTTCTTC.